This T cell receptor (beta chain) originates from a study of identical twins. Germline V gene sequence: CDR1 DFQATT, CDR2 SNEGSKA (reference sequence). The ends were cut back, 0 bases at V and 1 base at J, with 13 bases in the middle. This CDR3 has 16 residues. In TCRdb, the 5' RACE reads were re-called with MiXCR into one record per CDR3 protein. The sample consists of 1.5 million to 2 million distinct CDR3 sequences, about 32% of them appearing once. V is TRBV20-1 and J is TRBJ1-5; D is ambiguous. The specimen was cord blood. The clonotype was recovered from a newborn girl in good health. This CDR3 reads CSARDGVRGSNQPQHF. The CDR3 nucleotides are TGCAGTGCTAGAGATGGGGTGCGAGGAAGCAATCAGCCCCAGCATTTT.